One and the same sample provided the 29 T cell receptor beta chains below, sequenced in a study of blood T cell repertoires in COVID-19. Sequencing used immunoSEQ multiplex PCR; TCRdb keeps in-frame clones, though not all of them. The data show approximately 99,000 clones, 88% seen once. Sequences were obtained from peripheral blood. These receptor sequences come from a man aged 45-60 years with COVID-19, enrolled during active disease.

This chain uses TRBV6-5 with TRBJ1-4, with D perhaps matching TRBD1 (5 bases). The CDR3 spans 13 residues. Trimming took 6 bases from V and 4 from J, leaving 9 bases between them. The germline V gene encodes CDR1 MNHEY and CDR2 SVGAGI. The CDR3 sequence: CASSQGGNEKLFF. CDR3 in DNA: TGTGCCAGCAGCCAGGGTGGTAATGAAAAACTGTTTTTT.

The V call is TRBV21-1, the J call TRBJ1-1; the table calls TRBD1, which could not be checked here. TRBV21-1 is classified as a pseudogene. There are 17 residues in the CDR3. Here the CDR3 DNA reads TGTGCCAGCAGCAGGGCTCCGGGACAGGGTAGTTTCACTGAAGCTTTCTTT. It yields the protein CASSRAPGQGSFTEAFF.

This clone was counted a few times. CDR3 DNA sequence: TGTGCCAGCAGTGATTTGGGGGGTGCAAATTCACCCCTCCACTTT. Its translation: CASSDLGGANSPLHF. The chain carries TRBV2 and TRBJ1-6; the D gene is possibly TRBD1 (5 bases). CDR1 and CDR2 (germline): SNHLY, FYNNEI. The CDR3 runs to 15 residues. V lost 3 bases and J 7 bases, leaving 13 bases between the germline ends.

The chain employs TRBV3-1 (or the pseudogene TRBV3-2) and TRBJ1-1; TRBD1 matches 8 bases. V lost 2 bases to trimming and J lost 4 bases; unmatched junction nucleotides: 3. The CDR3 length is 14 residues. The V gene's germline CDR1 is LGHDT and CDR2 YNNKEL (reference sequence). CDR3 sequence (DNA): TGTGCCAGCAGCCAATTAACAGGGGGCACTGAAGCTTTCTTT. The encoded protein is CASSQLTGGTEAFF.

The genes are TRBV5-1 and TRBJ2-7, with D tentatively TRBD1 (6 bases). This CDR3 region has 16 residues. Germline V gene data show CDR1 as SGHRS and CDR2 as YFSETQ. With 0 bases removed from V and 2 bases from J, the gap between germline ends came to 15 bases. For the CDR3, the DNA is TGCGCCAGCAGCTTGGCGGGTTTGACAGGCCCCTACGAGCAGTACTTC. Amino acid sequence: CASSLAGLTGPYEQYF.

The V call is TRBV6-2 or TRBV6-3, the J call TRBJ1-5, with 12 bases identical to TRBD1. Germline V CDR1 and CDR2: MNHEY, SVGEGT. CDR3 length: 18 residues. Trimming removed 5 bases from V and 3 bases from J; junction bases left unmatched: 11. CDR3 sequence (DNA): TGTGCCAGCAGTCCCCCGGGACAGGGGGCCTCGTACAATCAGCCCCAGCATTTT. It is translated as CASSPPGQGASYNQPQHF.

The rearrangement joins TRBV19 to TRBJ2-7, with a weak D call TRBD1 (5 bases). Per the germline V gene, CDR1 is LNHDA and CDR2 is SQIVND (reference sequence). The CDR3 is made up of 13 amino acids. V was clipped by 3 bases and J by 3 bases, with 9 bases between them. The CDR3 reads CASSIAQGYEQYF. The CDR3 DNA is TGTGCCAGTAGTATCGCTCAGGGCTACGAGCAGTACTTC.

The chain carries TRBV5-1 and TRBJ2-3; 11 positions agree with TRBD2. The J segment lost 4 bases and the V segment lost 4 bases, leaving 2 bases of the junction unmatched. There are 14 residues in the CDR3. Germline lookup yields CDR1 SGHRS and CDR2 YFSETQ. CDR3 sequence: CASSTTSGADTQYF. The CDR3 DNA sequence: TGCGCCAGCAGCACGACTAGCGGGGCAGATACGCAGTATTTT. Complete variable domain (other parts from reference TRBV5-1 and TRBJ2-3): KAGVTQTPRYLIKTRGQQVTLSCSPISGHRSVSWYQQTPGQGLQFLFEYFSETQRNKGNFPGRFSGRQFSNSRSEMNVSTLELGDSALYLCASSTTSGADTQYFGPGTRLTVL.

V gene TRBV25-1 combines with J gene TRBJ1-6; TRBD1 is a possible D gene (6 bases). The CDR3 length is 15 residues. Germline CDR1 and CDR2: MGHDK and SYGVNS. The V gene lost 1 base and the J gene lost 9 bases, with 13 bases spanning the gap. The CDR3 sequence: CASSELGGGGSPLHF. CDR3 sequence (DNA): TGTGCCAGCAGTGAATTAGGAGGGGGGGGTTCACCCCTCCACTTT.

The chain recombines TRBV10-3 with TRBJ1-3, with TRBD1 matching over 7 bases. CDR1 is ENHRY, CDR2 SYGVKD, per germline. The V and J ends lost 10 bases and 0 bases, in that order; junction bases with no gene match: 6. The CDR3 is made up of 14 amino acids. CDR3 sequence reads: CATSGGNSGNTIYF. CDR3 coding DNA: TGTGCCACCTCAGGGGGGAACTCTGGAAACACCATATATTTT.

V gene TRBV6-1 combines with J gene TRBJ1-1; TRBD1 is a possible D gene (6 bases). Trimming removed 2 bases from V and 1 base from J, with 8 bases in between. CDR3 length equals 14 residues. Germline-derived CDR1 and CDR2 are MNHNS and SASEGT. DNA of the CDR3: TGTGCCAGCAGTGAATTGGACAGGAACACTGAAGCTTTCTTT. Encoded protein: CASSELDRNTEAFF.

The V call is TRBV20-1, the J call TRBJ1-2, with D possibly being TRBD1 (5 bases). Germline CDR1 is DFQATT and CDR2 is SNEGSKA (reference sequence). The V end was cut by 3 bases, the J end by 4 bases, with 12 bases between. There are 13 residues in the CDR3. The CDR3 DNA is TGCAGTGCTAGTGGGCGGGGGAGCTATGGCTACACCTTC. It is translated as CSASGRGSYGYTF.

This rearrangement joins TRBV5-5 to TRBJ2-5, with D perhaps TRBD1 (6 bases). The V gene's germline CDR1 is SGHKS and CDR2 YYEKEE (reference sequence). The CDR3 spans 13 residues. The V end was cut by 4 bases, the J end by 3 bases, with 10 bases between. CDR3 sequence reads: CASSLGGEETQYF. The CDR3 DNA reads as TGTGCCAGCAGCCTTGGGGGCGAAGAGACCCAGTACTTC.

CDR3 residues: CASSQSWTGNVRTDTQYF. The CDR3, as DNA: TGTGCCAGCAGCCAAAGTTGGACAGGGAACGTCCGCACAGATACGCAGTATTTT. This rearrangement joins TRBV3-1 (or the pseudogene TRBV3-2) to TRBJ2-3, with TRBD1 matching 8 bases. The CDR3 is 18 amino acids. Looked up from germline, CDR1 is LGHDT and CDR2 is YNNKEL (reference sequence). V shed 2 bases, J shed 1 base, and the junction held 11 bases outside the gene matches.

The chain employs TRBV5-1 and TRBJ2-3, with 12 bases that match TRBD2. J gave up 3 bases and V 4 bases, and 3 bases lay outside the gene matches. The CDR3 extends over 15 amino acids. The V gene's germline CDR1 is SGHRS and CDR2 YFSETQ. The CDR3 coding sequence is TGCGCCAGCAGCACTGGACTAGCGGGGACAGATACGCAGTATTTT. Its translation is CASSTGLAGTDTQYF. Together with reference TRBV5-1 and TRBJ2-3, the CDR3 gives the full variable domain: KAGVTQTPRYLIKTRGQQVTLSCSPISGHRSVSWYQQTPGQGLQFLFEYFSETQRNKGNFPGRFSGRQFSNSRSEMNVSTLELGDSALYLCASSTGLAGTDTQYFGPGTRLTVL.

The CDR3 here is CAWSVFGNEQFF. The CDR3 DNA reads as TGTGCCTGGAGTGTTTTCGGGAATGAGCAGTTCTTC. The chain carries TRBV30 and TRBJ2-1; D remains ambiguous. CDR1 and CDR2 from the germline V gene are GTSNPN and SVGIG (reference sequence). This CDR3 is 12 amino acids long. V dropped 0 bases and J dropped 7 bases, with 7 bases sitting between them. The variable domain in full, completed from reference TRBV30 and TRBJ2-1, reads SQTIHQWPATLVQPVGSPLSLECTVEGTSNPNLYWYRQAAGRGLQLLFYSVGIGQISSEVPQNLSASRPQDRQFILSSKKLLLSDSGFYLCAWSVFGNEQFFGPGTRLTVL.

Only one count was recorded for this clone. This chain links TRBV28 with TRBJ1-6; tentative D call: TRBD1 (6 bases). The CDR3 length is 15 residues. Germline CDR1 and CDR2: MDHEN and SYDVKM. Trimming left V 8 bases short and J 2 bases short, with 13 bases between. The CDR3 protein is CASLQGSTYNSPLHF. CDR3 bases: TGTGCCAGCCTTCAGGGGTCTACCTATAATTCACCCCTCCACTTT.

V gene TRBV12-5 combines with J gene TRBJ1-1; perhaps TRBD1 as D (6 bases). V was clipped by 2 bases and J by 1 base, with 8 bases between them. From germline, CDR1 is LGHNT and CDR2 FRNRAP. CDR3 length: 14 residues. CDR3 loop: CASGLTTGNTEAFF. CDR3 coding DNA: TGTGCTAGTGGTTTGACGACAGGGAACACTGAAGCTTTCTTT.

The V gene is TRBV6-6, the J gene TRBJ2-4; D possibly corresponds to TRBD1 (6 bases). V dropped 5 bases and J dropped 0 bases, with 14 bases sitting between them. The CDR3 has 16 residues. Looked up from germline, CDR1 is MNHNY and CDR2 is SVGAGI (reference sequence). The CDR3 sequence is CASSPGRGLAKNIQYF. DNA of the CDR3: TGTGCCAGCAGTCCGGGCAGGGGTCTAGCCAAAAACATTCAGTACTTC.

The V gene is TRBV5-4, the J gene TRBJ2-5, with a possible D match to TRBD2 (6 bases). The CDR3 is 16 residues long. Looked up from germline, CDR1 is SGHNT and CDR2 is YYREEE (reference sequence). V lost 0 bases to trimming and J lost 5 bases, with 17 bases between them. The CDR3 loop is CASSLELPRGFETQYF. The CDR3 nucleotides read TGTGCCAGCAGCTTGGAGCTCCCTCGGGGGTTTGAGACCCAGTACTTC. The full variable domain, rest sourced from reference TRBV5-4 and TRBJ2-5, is ETGVTQSPTHLIKTRGQQVTLRCSSQSGHNTVSWYQQALGQGPQFIFQYYREEENGRGNFPPRFSGLQFPNYSSELNVNALELDDSALYLCASSLELPRGFETQYFGPGTRLLVL.

CDR3 loop: CASKAGAQNEKLFF. DNA of the CDR3: TGTGCCAGCAAAGCAGGGGCTCAAAATGAAAAACTGTTTTTT. The chain combines TRBV11-2 with TRBJ1-4, with a tentative D call TRBD1 (6 bases). V was cut by 7 bases and J by 5 bases, with 14 bases left in between. The CDR3 has 14 residues. CDR1 and CDR2 (germline): SGHAT, FQNNGV.

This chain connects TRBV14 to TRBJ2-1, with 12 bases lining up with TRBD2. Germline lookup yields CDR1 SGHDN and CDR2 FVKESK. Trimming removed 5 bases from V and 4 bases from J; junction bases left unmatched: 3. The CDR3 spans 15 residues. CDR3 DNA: TGTGCCAGCAGCTGGACTAGCGGGGCATACAATGAGCAGTTCTTC. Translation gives CASSWTSGAYNEQFF.

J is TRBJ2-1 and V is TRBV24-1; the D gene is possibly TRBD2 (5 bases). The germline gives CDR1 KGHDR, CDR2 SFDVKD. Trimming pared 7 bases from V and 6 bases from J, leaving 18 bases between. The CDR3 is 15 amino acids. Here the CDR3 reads CATSRRGATGNEQFF. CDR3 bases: TGTGCCACCAGCCGCCGGGGTGCCACGGGCAATGAGCAGTTCTTC.

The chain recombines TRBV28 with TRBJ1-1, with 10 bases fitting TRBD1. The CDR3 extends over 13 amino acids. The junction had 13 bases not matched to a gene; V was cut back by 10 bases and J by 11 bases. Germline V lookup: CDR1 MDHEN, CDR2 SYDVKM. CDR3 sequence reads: CATLPGTGVAAFF. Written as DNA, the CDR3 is TGTGCCACCTTGCCCGGGACAGGGGTGGCCGCTTTCTTT.

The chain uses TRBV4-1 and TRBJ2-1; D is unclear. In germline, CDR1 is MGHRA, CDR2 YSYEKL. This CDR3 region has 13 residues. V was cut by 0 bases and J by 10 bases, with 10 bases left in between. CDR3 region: CASSQESPSEQFF. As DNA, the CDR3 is TGCGCCAGCAGCCAAGAGTCCCCCTCCGAGCAGTTCTTC.

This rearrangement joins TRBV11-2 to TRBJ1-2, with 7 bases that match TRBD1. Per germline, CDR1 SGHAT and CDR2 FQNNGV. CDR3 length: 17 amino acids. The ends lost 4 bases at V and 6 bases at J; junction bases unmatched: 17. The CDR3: CASSSRQGWSPANGYTF. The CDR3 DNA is TGTGCCAGCAGCTCCAGACAGGGATGGTCCCCAGCGAATGGCTACACCTTC.

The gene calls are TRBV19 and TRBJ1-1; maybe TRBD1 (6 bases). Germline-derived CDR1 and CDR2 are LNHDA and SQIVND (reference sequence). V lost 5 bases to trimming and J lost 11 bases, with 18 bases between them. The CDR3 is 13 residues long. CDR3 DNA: TGTGCCAGTAGTCCCGGGACACGGATCATGGCTTTCTTT. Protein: CASSPGTRIMAFF.

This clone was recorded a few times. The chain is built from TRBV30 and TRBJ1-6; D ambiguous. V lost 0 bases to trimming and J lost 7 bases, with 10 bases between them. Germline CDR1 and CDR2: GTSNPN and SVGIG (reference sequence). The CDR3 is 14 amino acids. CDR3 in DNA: TGTGCCTGGAGTGTACTGGCGCGGAATTCACCCCTCCACTTT. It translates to CAWSVLARNSPLHF.

The CDR3: CASSYTQTGIGYEQYF. The CDR3 bases are TGTGCCAGCAGTTACACCCAGACAGGGATTGGCTACGAGCAGTACTTC. This rearrangement joins TRBV6-6 to TRBJ2-7, with 7 bases identical to TRBD1. Germline-derived CDR1 and CDR2 are MNHNY and SVGAGI (reference sequence). The V segment lost 2 bases and the J segment 3 bases; nucleotides outside the gene matches: 10. The CDR3 loop spans 16 amino acids.